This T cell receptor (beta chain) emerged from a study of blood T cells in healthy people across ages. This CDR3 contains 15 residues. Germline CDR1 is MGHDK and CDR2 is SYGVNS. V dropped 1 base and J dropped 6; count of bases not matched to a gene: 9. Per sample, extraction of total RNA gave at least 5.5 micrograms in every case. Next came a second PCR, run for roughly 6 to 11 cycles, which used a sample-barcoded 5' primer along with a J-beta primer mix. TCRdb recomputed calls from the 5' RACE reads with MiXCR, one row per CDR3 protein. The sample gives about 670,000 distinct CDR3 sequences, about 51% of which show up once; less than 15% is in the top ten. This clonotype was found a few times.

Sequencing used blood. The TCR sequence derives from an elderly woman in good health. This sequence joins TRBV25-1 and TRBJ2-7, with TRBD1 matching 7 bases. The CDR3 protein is CASSESGQPWGEQYF. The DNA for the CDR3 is TGTGCCAGCAGTGAATCGGGACAGCCCTGGGGCGAGCAGTACTTC.